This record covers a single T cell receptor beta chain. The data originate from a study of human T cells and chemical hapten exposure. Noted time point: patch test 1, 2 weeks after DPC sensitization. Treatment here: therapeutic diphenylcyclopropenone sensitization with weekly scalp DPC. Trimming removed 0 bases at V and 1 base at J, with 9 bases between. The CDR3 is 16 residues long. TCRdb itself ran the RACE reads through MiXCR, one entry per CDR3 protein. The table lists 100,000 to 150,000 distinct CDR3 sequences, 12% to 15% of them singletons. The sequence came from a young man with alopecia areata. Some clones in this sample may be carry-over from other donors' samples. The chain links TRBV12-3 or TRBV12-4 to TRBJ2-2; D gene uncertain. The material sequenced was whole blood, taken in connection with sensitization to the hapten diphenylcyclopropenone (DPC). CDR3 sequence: CASSLALMMNTGELFF. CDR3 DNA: TGTGCCAGCAGTTTAGCGCTCATGATGAACACCGGGGAGCTGTTTTTT.